Detailed here is one T cell receptor (beta chain). The CDR3 contains 16 residues. From germline, CDR1 is GTSNPN and CDR2 SVGIG (reference sequence). The ends lost 3 bases at V and 2 bases at J; junction bases unmatched: 9. This sample was taken from a study of shared clonotypes between healthy human individuals. Measured with immunoSEQ multiplex PCR; TCRdb has only the in-frame clones, and not every one. The sample lists more than 2 million clones; approximately 94% were seen once. The source of this sequence is a man aged 18 to 35 in good health. What was sequenced was naive CD4+ T cells sorted from blood. Subset specified: CD45RA+ positively selected. This chain uses TRBV30 with TRBJ2-2, with 7 bases that match TRBD1. CDR3 DNA sequence: TGTGCCTGGAGGGATGACAGGGCGGGCAACACCGGGGAGCTGTTTTTT. Translation gives CAWRDDRAGNTGELFF.